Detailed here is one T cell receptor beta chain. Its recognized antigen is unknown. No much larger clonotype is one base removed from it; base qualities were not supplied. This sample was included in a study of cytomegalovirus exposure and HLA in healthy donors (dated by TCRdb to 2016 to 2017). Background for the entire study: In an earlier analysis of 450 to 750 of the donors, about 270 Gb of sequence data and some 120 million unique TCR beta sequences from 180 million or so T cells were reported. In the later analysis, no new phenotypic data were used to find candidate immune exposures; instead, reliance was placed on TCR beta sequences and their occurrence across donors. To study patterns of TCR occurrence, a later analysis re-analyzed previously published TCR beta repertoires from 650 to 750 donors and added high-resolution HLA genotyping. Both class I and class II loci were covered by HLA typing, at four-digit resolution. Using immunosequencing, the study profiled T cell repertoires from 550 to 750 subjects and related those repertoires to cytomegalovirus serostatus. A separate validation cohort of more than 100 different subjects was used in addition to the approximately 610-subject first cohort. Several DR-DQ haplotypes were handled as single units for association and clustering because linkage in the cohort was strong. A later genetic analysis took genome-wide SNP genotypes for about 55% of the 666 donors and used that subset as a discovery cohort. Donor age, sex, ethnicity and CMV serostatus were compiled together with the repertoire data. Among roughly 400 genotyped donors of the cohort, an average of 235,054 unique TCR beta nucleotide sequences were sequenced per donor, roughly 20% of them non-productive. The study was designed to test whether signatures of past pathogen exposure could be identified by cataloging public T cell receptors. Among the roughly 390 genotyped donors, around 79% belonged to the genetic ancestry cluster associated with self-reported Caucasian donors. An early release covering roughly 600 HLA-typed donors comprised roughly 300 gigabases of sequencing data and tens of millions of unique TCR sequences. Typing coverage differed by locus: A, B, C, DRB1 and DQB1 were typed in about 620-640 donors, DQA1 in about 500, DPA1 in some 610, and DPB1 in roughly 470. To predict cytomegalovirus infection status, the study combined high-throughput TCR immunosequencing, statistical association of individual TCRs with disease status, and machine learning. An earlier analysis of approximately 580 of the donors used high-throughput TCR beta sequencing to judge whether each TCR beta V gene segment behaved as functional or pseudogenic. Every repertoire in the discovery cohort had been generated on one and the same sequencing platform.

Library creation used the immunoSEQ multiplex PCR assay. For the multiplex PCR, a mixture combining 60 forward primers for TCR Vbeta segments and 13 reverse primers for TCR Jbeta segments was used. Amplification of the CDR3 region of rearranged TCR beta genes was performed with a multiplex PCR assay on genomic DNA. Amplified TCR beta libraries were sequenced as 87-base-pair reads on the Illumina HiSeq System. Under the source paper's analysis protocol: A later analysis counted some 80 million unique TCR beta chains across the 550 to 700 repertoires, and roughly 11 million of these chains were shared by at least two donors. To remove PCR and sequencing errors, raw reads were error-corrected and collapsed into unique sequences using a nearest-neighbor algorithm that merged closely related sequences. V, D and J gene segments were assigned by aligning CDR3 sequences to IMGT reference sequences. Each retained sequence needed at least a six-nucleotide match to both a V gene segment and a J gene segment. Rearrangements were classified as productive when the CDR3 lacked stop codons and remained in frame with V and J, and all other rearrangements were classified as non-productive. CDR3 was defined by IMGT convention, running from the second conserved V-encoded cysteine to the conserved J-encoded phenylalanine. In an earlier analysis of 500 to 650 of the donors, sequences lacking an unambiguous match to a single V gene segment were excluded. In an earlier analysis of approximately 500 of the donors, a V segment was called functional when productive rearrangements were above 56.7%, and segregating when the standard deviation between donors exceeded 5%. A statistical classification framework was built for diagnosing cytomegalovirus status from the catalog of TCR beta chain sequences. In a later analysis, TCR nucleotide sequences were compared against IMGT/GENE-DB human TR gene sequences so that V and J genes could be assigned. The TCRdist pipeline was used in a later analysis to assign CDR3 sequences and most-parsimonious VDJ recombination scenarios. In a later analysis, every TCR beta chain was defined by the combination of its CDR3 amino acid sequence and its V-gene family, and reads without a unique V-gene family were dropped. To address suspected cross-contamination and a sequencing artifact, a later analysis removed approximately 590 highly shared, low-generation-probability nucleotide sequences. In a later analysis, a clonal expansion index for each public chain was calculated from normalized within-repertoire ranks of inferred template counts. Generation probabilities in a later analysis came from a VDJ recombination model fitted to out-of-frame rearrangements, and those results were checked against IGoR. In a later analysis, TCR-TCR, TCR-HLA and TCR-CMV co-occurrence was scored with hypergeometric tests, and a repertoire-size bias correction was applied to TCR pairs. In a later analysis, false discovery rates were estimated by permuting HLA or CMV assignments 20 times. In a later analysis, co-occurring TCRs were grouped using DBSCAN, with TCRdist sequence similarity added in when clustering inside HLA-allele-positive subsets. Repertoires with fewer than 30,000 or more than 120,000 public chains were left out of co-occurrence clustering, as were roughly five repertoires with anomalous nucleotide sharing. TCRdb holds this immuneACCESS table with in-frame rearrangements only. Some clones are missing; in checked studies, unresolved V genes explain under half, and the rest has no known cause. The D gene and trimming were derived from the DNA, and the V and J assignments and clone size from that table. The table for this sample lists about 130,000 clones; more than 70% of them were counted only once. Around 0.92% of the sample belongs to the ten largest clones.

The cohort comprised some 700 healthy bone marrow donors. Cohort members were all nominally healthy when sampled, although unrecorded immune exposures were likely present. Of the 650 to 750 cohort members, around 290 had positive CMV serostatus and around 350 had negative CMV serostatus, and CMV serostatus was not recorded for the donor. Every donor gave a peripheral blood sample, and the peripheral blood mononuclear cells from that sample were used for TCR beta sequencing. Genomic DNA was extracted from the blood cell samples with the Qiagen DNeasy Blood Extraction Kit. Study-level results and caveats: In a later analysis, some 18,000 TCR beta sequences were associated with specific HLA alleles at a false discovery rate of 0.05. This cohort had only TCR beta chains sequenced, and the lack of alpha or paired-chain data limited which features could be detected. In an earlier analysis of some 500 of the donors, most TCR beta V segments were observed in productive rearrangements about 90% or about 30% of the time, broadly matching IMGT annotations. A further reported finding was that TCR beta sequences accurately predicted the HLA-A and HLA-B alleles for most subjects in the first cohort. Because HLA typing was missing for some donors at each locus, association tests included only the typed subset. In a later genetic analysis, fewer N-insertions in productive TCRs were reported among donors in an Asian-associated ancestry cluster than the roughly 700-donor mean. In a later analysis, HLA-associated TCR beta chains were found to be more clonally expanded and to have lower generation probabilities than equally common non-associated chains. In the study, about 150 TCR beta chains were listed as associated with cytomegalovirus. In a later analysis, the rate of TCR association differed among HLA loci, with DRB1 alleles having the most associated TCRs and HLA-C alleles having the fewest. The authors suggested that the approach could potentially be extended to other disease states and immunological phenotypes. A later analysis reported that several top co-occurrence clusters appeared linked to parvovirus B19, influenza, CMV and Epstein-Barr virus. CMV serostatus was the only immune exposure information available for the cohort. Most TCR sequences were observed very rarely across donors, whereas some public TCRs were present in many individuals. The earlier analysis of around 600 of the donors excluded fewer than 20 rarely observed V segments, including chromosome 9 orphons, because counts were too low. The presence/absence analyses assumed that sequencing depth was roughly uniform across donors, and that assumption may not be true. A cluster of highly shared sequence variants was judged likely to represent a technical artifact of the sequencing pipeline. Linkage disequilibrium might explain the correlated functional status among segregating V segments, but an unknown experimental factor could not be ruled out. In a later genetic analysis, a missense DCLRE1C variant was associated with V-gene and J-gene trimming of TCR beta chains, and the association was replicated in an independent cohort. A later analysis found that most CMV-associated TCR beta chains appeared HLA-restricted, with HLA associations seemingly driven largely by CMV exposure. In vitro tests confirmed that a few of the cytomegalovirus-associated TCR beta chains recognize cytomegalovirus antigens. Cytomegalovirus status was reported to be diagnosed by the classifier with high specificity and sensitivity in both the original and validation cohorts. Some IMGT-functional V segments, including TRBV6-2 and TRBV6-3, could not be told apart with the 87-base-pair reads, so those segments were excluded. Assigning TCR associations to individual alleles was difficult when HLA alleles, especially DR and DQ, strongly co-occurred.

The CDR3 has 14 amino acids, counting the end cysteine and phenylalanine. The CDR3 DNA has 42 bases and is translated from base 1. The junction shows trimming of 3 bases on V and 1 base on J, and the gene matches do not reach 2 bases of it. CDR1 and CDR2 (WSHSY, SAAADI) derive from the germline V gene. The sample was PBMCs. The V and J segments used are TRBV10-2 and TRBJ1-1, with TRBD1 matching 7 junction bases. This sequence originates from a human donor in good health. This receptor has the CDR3 CASSDRQGNTEAFF. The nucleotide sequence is TGCGCCAGCAGTGATCGACAGGGGAACACTGAAGCTTTCTTT.